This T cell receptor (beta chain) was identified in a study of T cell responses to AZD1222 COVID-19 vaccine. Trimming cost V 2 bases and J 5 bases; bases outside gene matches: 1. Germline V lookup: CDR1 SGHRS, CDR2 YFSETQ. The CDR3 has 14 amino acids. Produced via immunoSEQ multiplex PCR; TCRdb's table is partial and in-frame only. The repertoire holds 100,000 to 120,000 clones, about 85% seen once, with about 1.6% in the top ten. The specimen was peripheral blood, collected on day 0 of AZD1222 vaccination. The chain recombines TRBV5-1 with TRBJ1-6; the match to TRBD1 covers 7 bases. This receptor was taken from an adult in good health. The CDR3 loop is CASSFGQDNSPLHF. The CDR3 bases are TGCGCCAGCAGCTTCGGACAGGATAATTCACCCCTCCACTTT.